Listed here are 21 T cell receptor beta chains from one sample, sequenced in a study of T cells in localized non-small cell lung cancer. The data were produced by immunoSEQ multiplex PCR, yet TCRdb's version contains in-frame clones alone and is incomplete. The repertoire holds 86,000 or so clones, with just under 85% as singletons. Specimen: peripheral blood, collected before any cancer treatment. Receptors originate from a man between 40 and 70 years old with stage I lung adenocarcinoma.

The chain joins TRBV6-4 to TRBJ2-5; 7 bases agree with TRBD1. The CDR3 is made up of 15 amino acids. Germline loops: CDR1 MRHNA, CDR2 SNTAGT. The J segment lost 2 bases and the V segment lost 5 bases, leaving 8 bases of the junction unmatched. CDR3 coding DNA: TGTGCCAGCAGTCTTCGGACAGGAAGGCAAGAGACCCAGTACTTC. This encodes CASSLRTGRQETQYF.

The chain uses TRBV6-5 and TRBJ2-5; 7 bases fit TRBD1. Germline lookup yields CDR1 MNHEY and CDR2 SVGAGI. Unmatched junction bases numbered 11, after V lost 8 bases and J lost 5 bases. The CDR3 totals 14 residues. The CDR3 bases are TGTGCCAGCCGCCGGAACAGGGGCCGGGAGACCCAGTACTTC. Its protein is CASRRNRGRETQYF.

The chain recombines TRBV5-1 with TRBJ2-1, with 11 bases lining up with TRBD2. In germline, CDR1 is SGHRS, CDR2 YFSETQ. J lost 0 bases, V lost 4 bases, and 6 bases had no gene match. The CDR3 has 17 amino acids. CDR3 residues: CASSHTSGSVSYNEQFF. Written as DNA, the CDR3 is TGCGCCAGCAGCCATACTAGCGGGAGTGTCTCCTACAATGAGCAGTTCTTC.

The chain combines TRBV28 with TRBJ1-2, with D unresolved. CDR3 length equals 15 residues. The germline gives CDR1 MDHEN, CDR2 SYDVKM. Trimming cost V 5 bases and J 4 bases, with 17 bases left between them. The CDR3 reads CASSPTAETFYGYTF. The DNA for the CDR3 is TGTGCCAGCAGTCCCACCGCGGAGACCTTCTATGGCTACACCTTC.

The rearrangement uses TRBV7-9 and TRBJ2-3, with 8 bases matching TRBD2. V gave up 1 base and J gave up 6 bases; unmatched junction bases: 3. This CDR3 has 14 amino acids. Germline CDR1 SEHNR, CDR2 FQNEAQ (reference sequence). CDR3 in amino acids: CASSLEGLGDTQYF. For the CDR3, the DNA is TGTGCCAGCAGCTTAGAGGGACTAGGCGATACGCAGTATTTT.

J is TRBJ2-5 and V is TRBV5-1; 10 bases agree with TRBD2. The CDR3 spans 15 residues. The germline V gene encodes CDR1 SGHRS and CDR2 YFSETQ. V shed 0 bases, J shed 5 bases, and the junction held 4 bases outside the gene matches. CDR3: CASSLGSGGKETQYF. CDR3 bases: TGCGCCAGCAGCTTGGGTAGCGGGGGGAAGGAGACCCAGTACTTC.

The V and J genes are TRBV4-1 and TRBJ1-1; maybe TRBD1 (6 bases). V was cut by 3 bases and J by 5 bases, with 16 bases left in between. From germline, CDR1 is MGHRA and CDR2 YSYEKL. The CDR3 sequence is 15 residues long. CDR3 loop: CASSHPGGTWTEAFF. The DNA for the CDR3 is TGCGCCAGCAGCCACCCAGGAGGGACATGGACTGAAGCTTTCTTT.

The chain carries TRBV2 and TRBJ2-2; D is ambiguous. Per germline, CDR1 SNHLY and CDR2 FYNNEI. The length of the CDR3 is 12 residues. Between the trimmed V and J ends, which lost 5 bases and 3 bases, there was a span of 4 bases. CDR3 nucleotides: TGTGCCAGCAGTTACGACACCGGGGAGCTGTTTTTT. It yields the protein CASSYDTGELFF.

The V call is TRBV5-1, the J call TRBJ2-5; 11 nucleotides match TRBD1. Germline-derived CDR1 and CDR2 are SGHRS and YFSETQ. The CDR3 is 16 amino acids. V was clipped by 4 bases and J by 4 bases; unmatched bases: 9. CDR3 amino acids: CASSRLSGTGGETQYF. The CDR3 coding sequence is TGCGCCAGCAGCAGACTGTCCGGGACAGGGGGAGAGACCCAGTACTTC. Using reference TRBV5-1 and TRBJ2-5 for the parts outside the CDR3, the full variable domain is KAGVTQTPRYLIKTRGQQVTLSCSPISGHRSVSWYQQTPGQGLQFLFEYFSETQRNKGNFPGRFSGRQFSNSRSEMNVSTLELGDSALYLCASSRLSGTGGETQYFGPGTRLLVL.

V gene TRBV5-1 combines with J gene TRBJ2-3; TRBD1 is a possible D gene (5 bases). The germline V gene encodes CDR1 SGHRS and CDR2 YFSETQ. V lost 7 bases and J 6 bases, leaving 18 bases between the germline ends. The CDR3 is 14 residues long. DNA for the CDR3: TGCGCCAGCCAAGAGCAGGGATCGACGGATACGCAGTATTTT. Its protein product is CASQEQGSTDTQYF.

V is TRBV30 and J is TRBJ1-1, with 7 positions matching TRBD1. V shed 0 bases and J 3 bases; nucleotides not matched to a gene: 1. Germline V gives CDR1 GTSNPN, CDR2 SVGIG (reference sequence). The CDR3 covers 13 residues. The CDR3 sequence is CAWSVGGYTEAFF. For the CDR3, the DNA is TGTGCCTGGAGTGTAGGGGGCTACACTGAAGCTTTCTTT.

The V call is TRBV5-5, the J call TRBJ1-2; TRBD1 might be the D (6 bases). The CDR3 has 14 residues. Germline assignment: CDR1 SGHKS and CDR2 YYEKEE (reference sequence). The V end lost 5 bases, the J end lost 4 bases, and 15 bases lay between the germline ends. The CDR3 reads CASSTFEGGYGYTF. DNA of the CDR3: TGTGCCAGCAGTACCTTCGAGGGGGGCTATGGCTACACCTTC.

The CDR3 loop is CASSQGGTANYGYTF. The CDR3 nucleotides are TGCGCCAGCAGCCAAGGGGGGACAGCTAACTATGGCTACACCTTC. The gene calls are TRBV4-1 and TRBJ1-2; TRBD1 matches 7 bases. CDR3 length: 15 amino acids. Germline assignment: CDR1 MGHRA and CDR2 YSYEKL. Unmatched junction bases numbered 2, after V lost 1 base and J lost 0 bases.

The genes are TRBV6-4 and TRBJ2-3, with TRBD2 identical over 10 bases. CDR3 length: 16 residues. Germline V gene sequence: CDR1 MRHNA, CDR2 SNTAGT. V was clipped by 5 bases and J by 1 base; unmatched bases: 6. The CDR3: CASSFTGTSGTDTQYF. Written as DNA, the CDR3 is TGTGCCAGCAGTTTCACCGGGACTAGCGGCACAGATACGCAGTATTTT.

The chain links TRBV10-3 to TRBJ1-1, with D possibly matching TRBD1 (6 bases). Trimming shortened V by 7 bases and J by 8 bases, and 17 bases separated the two germline ends. CDR1 is ENHRY, CDR2 SYGVKD, per germline. The CDR3 runs 13 residues. The CDR3 nucleotides are TGTGCCATCACCCCTGGGGGGCTCTCAGAAGCTTTCTTT. It specifies CAITPGGLSEAFF.

CDR3 in amino acids: CASDRGTTFNQPQHF. CDR3 nucleotide sequence: TGTGCCAGTGATAGGGGGACGACCTTCAATCAGCCCCAGCATTTT. This chain links TRBV6-6 with TRBJ1-5; D is perhaps TRBD1 (6 bases). Germline V gene data show CDR1 as MNHNY and CDR2 as SVGAGI (reference sequence). V was cut by 9 bases and J by 3 bases, with 18 bases left in between. The CDR3 spans 15 residues.

The chain has TRBV4-1 and TRBJ1-1; TRBD1 aligns across 8 bases. CDR1 MGHRA and CDR2 YSYEKL come from the germline V gene. This CDR3 region has 15 residues. The V gene end was trimmed by 6 bases and the J gene end by 5 bases; junction bases not matched to a gene: 11. The CDR3 loop reads CASRHGQGIGTEAFF. CDR3 nucleotide sequence: TGCGCCAGCAGGCACGGACAGGGAATAGGGACTGAAGCTTTCTTT.

The chain couples TRBV28 to TRBJ2-3; D perhaps matches TRBD2 (6 bases). The CDR3 runs to 16 residues. Germline CDR1 and CDR2: MDHEN and SYDVKM. Trimming took off 4 bases at V and 2 bases at J, with 16 bases between the two ends. CDR3 coding DNA: TGTGCCAGCAGTTCCGCTTCAGCGGGCTACACAGATACGCAGTATTTT. This codes for CASSSASAGYTDTQYF.

The chain is built from TRBV5-4 and TRBJ2-1; 9 positions agree with TRBD1. The V segment lost 10 bases and the J segment 5 bases; nucleotides outside the gene matches: 4. Germline CDR1 reads SGHNT; CDR2 reads YYREEE (reference sequence). CDR3 length equals 12 residues. As DNA, the CDR3 is TGTGCCGCGACAGGGGGTGACAATGAGCAGTTCTTC. It encodes CAATGGDNEQFF.

The V and J genes are TRBV7-2 and TRBJ2-1, with D unresolved. The CDR3 runs to 15 residues. CDR1 is SGHTA, CDR2 FQGNSA, per germline. V shed 4 bases and J shed 1 base, with 11 bases lying between them. CDR3 sequence: CASSSPRQSYNEQFF. CDR3 nucleotide sequence: TGTGCCAGCAGCTCCCCACGTCAATCCTACAATGAGCAGTTCTTC.

This chain links TRBV7-2 with TRBJ1-3, with D perhaps matching TRBD1 (5 bases). The CDR3 runs 14 residues. Trimming pared 1 base from V and 8 bases from J, leaving 12 bases between. Germline CDR1 SGHTA, CDR2 FQGNSA. CDR3 residues: CASSLVGEGDTIYF. CDR3 nucleotides: TGTGCCAGCAGCTTAGTAGGCGAAGGGGACACCATATATTTT.